These 26 T cell receptor beta chains came from one sample sequenced in a study of blood T cells in healthy people across ages. Combining a sample-barcoded 5' primer with a J-beta primer mix, a second PCR ran for roughly 6 to 12 cycles. Each CDR3 protein is one row after TCRdb ran MiXCR on the 5' RACE reads. This repertoire shows over 1,500,000 distinct CDR3 sequences, roughly 50% found once; its top ten account for 2.1%. Source material: blood. The receptor source for this set is a woman in her thirties or forties in good health.

This chain connects TRBV6-1 to TRBJ2-3; TRBD2 matches at 10 bases. The CDR3 loop spans 16 amino acids. Per germline, CDR1 MNHNS and CDR2 SASEGT. The ends lost 2 bases at V and 6 bases at J; junction bases unmatched: 8. This CDR3 is CASSEKVAGGSDTQYF. The CDR3 DNA reads TGTGCCAGCAGTGAAAAAGTAGCGGGGGGTTCGGATACGCAGTATTTT.

This clonotype was detected only a few times. One end of the junction does not line up with germline, which may come from a read error. The chain has TRBV20-1 and TRBJ2-6; D possibly corresponds to TRBD1 (5 bases). Looked up from germline, CDR1 is DFQATT and CDR2 is SNEGSKA (reference sequence). CDR3 size: 14 residues. Written as DNA, the CDR3 is TGCAGTGCTAGAGGGGATGCTGGGGCCAACGTCCCGACTTTC. Protein: CSARGDAGANVPTF.

The CDR3 loop reads CASPGTAYEQYF. In DNA form, the CDR3 reads TGCGCCTCGCCCGGGACGGCCTACGAGCAGTACTTC. The V call is TRBV5-1, the J call TRBJ2-4; TRBD1 or TRBD2 may be the D gene (5 bases each). The last part of the DNA fits TRBJ2-7 better; the J call may be wrong. The CDR3 covers 12 residues. Germline V CDR1 and CDR2: SGHRS, YFSETQ.

About this clonotype itself: A read error may account for a junction end that differs from germline. The chain recombines TRBV11-2 with TRBJ2-5, with 11 bases aligning to TRBD2. CDR3 length: 20 residues. Germline CDR1 SGHAT, CDR2 FQNNGV. In DNA form, the CDR3 reads TGTGCCAGCAGCTTAGGCAGTGGTATTCTAGCGGGGGGACTTCAAGAGCCCCAGTACTTC. As protein: CASSLGSGILAGGLQEPQYF.

V and J are TRBV20-1 and TRBJ2-1, with 8 bases that match TRBD2. The CDR3 contains 15 residues. CDR1 is DFQATT, CDR2 SNEGSKA, per germline (reference sequence). J was trimmed by 4 bases and V by 4 bases; bases with no gene match: 9. The CDR3 nucleotides read TGCAGTGCTACGTCGTCAGCGGGGGCGTACAATGAGCAGTTCTTC. It is translated as CSATSSAGAYNEQFF.

V usage is TRBV20-1 and J usage is TRBJ2-7, with 7 positions matching TRBD1. The DNA end lines up better with TRBJ2-1; the J call may be wrong. There are 13 residues in the CDR3. Germline V CDR1 and CDR2: DFQATT, SNEGSKA (reference sequence). The CDR3 sequence: CSARAGGTPKQFF. CDR3 DNA: TGCAGTGCCCGGGCAGGGGGAACCCCCAAGCAGTTCTTC.

The chain links TRBV7-2 to TRBJ1-6, with D perhaps matching TRBD1 (6 bases). The CDR3 is 15 amino acids. Germline lookup yields CDR1 SGHTA and CDR2 FQGNSA. V shed 8 bases and J shed 7 bases, with 18 bases lying between them. The CDR3 protein is CASLDRGGGNSPLHF. The DNA for the CDR3 is TGTGCCAGCCTCGACCGCGGGGGCGGGAATTCACCCCTCCACTTT. Complete variable domain (other parts from reference TRBV7-2 and TRBJ1-6): GAGVSQSPSNKVTEKGKDVELRCDPISGHTALYWYRQSLGQGLEFLIYFQGNSAPDKSGLPSDRFSAERTGGSVSTLTIQRTQQEDSAVYLCASLDRGGGNSPLHFGNGTRLTVT.

The J gene is TRBJ1-1, the V gene TRBV6-5; 12 nucleotides align to TRBD1. J gave up 5 bases and V 2 bases, and 3 bases lay outside the gene matches. This CDR3 comprises 15 residues. From germline, CDR1 is MNHEY and CDR2 SVGAGI. This CDR3 is CASSYMGQGATEAFF. CDR3 nucleotides: TGTGCCAGCAGTTACATGGGACAGGGGGCGACTGAAGCTTTCTTT.

The chain couples TRBV6-5 to TRBJ2-6, with TRBD1 matching 7 bases. CDR1 and CDR2 from the germline V gene are MNHEY and SVGAGI. Germline trimming cut 5 bases from V and 2 bases from J; bases unmatched to any gene: 15. The CDR3 consists of 19 residues. The CDR3 sequence: CASSSRQGPFLTGANVLTF. The CDR3 DNA follows: TGTGCCAGCAGTAGTCGACAGGGTCCGTTTTTAACTGGGGCCAACGTCCTGACTTTC.

This chain links TRBV7-9 with TRBJ1-2; D is unresolved. V was cut by 6 bases and J by 2 bases, with 10 bases left in between. The V gene's germline CDR1 is SEHNR and CDR2 FQNEAQ (reference sequence). There are 13 residues in the CDR3. The CDR3 nucleotides are TGTGCCAGCAGGTCGGAGAAGAACTATGGCTACACCTTC. Amino acid sequence: CASRSEKNYGYTF.

This sequence joins TRBV27 and TRBJ1-6; 12 nucleotides align to TRBD1. The J segment lost 6 bases and the V segment lost 6 bases, leaving 12 bases of the junction unmatched. Germline lookup yields CDR1 MNHEY and CDR2 SMNVEV (reference sequence). The CDR3 length is 18 residues. The CDR3 protein is CASRPPLGQGASNSPLHF. The CDR3 DNA reads TGTGCCAGCAGGCCCCCCTTGGGACAGGGGGCTTCTAATTCACCCCTCCACTTT.

J is TRBJ2-2 and V is TRBV12-3 or TRBV12-4; D is possibly TRBD1 (6 bases). V lost 3 bases, J lost 7 bases, and 15 bases lay in between. The length of the CDR3 is 15 residues. This chain's CDR3 is CASSFSQGLFGELFF. In nucleotides, the CDR3 is TGTGCCAGCAGTTTCTCACAGGGTTTGTTCGGGGAGCTGTTTTTT.

The rearrangement links TRBV20-1 to TRBJ2-5; D is possibly TRBD1 (6 bases). CDR3 size: 13 residues. Germline lookup yields CDR1 DFQATT and CDR2 SNEGSKA (reference sequence). The V end was cut by 6 bases, the J end by 5 bases, with 16 bases between. CDR3 sequence (DNA): TGCAGTGCCAGTACAGGGTTTTGGGAGACCCAGTACTTC. This gives the protein CSASTGFWETQYF.

V is TRBV7-9 and J is TRBJ2-7; D ambiguous. V was clipped by 5 bases and J by 0 bases, with 8 bases between them. The CDR3 is 13 residues long. The germline gives CDR1 SEHNR, CDR2 FQNEAQ (reference sequence). The chain's CDR3 is CASSTYSSYEQYF. The CDR3 DNA follows: TGTGCCAGCAGCACCTATAGCTCCTACGAGCAGTACTTC.

Only a few counts were recorded for this clonotype. This chain uses TRBV7-9 with TRBJ2-5; no clear D gene. Trimming cost V 11 bases and J 0 bases, with 16 bases left between them. CDR3 size: 14 residues. Germline assignment: CDR1 SEHNR and CDR2 FQNEAQ (reference sequence). CDR3 in DNA: TGTGCCTCACAGCTTGGAGAGTACCAAGAGACCCAGTACTTC. This gives the protein CASQLGEYQETQYF.

This clonotype has only a few counts. This chain uses TRBV18 with TRBJ2-1; 9 nucleotides align to TRBD1. Germline CDR1 and CDR2: KGHSH and LQKENI. V trimming: 0 bases; J trimming: 8 bases; junction bases outside the gene matches: 2. This CDR3 is 14 amino acids long. CDR3 protein: CASSPPTGGDEQFF. The DNA for the CDR3 is TGTGCCAGCTCACCACCTACAGGGGGCGATGAGCAGTTCTTC.

V and J are TRBV6-2 or TRBV6-3 and TRBJ1-2; a possible D gene is TRBD1 (5 bases). Germline V gene lookup returns CDR1 MNHEY and CDR2 SVGEGT. The CDR3 extends over 13 amino acids. Trimming took 3 bases from V and 6 from J, leaving 11 bases between them. The CDR3 DNA is TGTGCCAGCAGTTATACGACAGCGAATGGCTACACCTTC. Its translation: CASSYTTANGYTF.

The chain is built from TRBV6-5 and TRBJ1-1; 9 positions match TRBD1. The CDR3 loop spans 14 amino acids. The germline gives CDR1 MNHEY, CDR2 SVGAGI. V lost 4 bases and J lost 9; bases outside the gene matches: 9. CDR3 nucleotide sequence: TGTGCCAGCAGTTCCCGGGACAGGGTTCAAAAAGCTTTCTTT. Residues: CASSSRDRVQKAFF.

The chain employs TRBV6-6 and TRBJ1-6; D remains unclear. The CDR3 extends over 12 amino acids. CDR1 MNHNY and CDR2 SVGAGI come from the germline V gene (reference sequence). V was pared by 3 bases and J by 11 bases, with 8 bases between. CDR3 in DNA: TGTGCCAGCAGTTATACAACAGCACCCCTCCACTTT. Translating it yields CASSYTTAPLHF.

This rearrangement joins TRBV7-6 to TRBJ2-5, with TRBD2 matching 8 bases. The CDR3 consists of 15 residues. The germline V gene has CDR1 SGHVS and CDR2 FNYEAQ. J was trimmed by 5 bases and V by 4 bases; bases with no gene match: 9. DNA of the CDR3: TGTGCCAGCAGCTCAGCGGGAGCCCTCGGGGAGACCCAGTACTTC. Encoded protein: CASSSAGALGETQYF.

On this clonotype: At one of its ends the junction is not consistent with the germline gene, which may arise from a read error. This sequence joins TRBV7-8 and TRBJ2-7; D gene ambiguous. CDR1 and CDR2 from the germline V gene are SGHVS and FQNEAQ. This CDR3 is built from 14 residues. This CDR3 is CVSSLGSFSYEQYF. In nucleotides, the CDR3 is TGTGTCAGCAGCTTAGGTTCCTTCTCCTACGAGCAGTACTTT.

This chain links TRBV20-1 with TRBJ1-2; 8 bases match TRBD1. V dropped 0 bases and J dropped 10; count of bases not matched to a gene: 13. The CDR3 extends over 15 amino acids. In germline, CDR1 is DFQATT, CDR2 SNEGSKA (reference sequence). Here the CDR3 DNA reads TGCAGTGCTAGAGATAAGACGGGACAGGCTACAGTCTACACCTTC. This sequence encodes CSARDKTGQATVYTF.

This clonotype was observed once. V gene TRBV7-9 combines with J gene TRBJ1-1, with D hard to call. The ends were cut back, 5 bases at V and 9 bases at J, with 19 bases in the middle. Germline V gene lookup returns CDR1 SEHNR and CDR2 FQNEAQ (reference sequence). The CDR3 extends over 14 amino acids. The CDR3 region is CASSPAARNSKAFF. CDR3 DNA: TGTGCCAGCAGCCCCGCGGCTAGGAACAGCAAAGCTTTCTTT.

The chain employs TRBV20-1 and TRBJ2-1; perhaps TRBD2 as D (6 bases). This CDR3 is built from 15 residues. Germline lookup yields CDR1 DFQATT and CDR2 SNEGSKA (reference sequence). The V end lost 4 bases, the J end lost 0 bases, and 13 bases lay between the germline ends. CDR3 residues: CSATGGTVSYNEQFF. CDR3 bases: TGCAGTGCTACCGGAGGGACGGTCTCCTACAATGAGCAGTTCTTC.

This clonotype was seen a handful of times. The V gene is TRBV7-8, the J gene TRBJ2-3; TRBD2 aligns across 12 bases. With V trimmed by 5 bases and J by 1 base, 4 bases remained unmatched. The CDR3 is made up of 16 amino acids. Germline V gene lookup returns CDR1 SGHVS and CDR2 FQNEAQ. CDR3 sequence reads: CASSPGLAGRTDTQYF. CDR3 nucleotide sequence: TGTGCCAGCAGCCCCGGACTAGCGGGGCGCACAGATACGCAGTATTTT.

J is TRBJ2-3 and V is TRBV28, with 7 bases lining up with TRBD1. Germline V gene lookup returns CDR1 MDHEN and CDR2 SYDVKM. With 6 bases clipped from V and 2 bases from J, the junction kept 11 bases outside the gene matches. CDR3 size: 16 residues. The CDR3 bases are TGTGCCAGCAGACACCGCCCCGGACAGGACACAGATACGCAGTATTTT. It encodes CASRHRPGQDTDTQYF.